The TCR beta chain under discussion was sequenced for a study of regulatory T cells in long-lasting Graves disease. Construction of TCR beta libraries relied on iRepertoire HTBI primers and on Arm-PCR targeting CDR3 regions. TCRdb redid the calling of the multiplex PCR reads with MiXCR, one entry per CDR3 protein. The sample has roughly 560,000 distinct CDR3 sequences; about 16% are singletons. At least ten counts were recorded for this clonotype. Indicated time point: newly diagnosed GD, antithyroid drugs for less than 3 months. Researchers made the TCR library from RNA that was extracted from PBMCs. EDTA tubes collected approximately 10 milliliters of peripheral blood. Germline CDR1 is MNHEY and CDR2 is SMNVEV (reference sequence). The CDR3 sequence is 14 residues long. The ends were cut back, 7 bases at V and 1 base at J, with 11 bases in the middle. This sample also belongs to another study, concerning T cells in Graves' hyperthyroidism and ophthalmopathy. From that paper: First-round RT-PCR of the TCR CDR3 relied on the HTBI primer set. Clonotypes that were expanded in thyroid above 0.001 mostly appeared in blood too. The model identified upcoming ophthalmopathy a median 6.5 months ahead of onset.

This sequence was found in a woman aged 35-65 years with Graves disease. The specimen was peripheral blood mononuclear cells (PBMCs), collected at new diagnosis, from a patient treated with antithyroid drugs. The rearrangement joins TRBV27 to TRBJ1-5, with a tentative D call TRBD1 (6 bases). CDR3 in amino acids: CASKGGPSNQPQHF. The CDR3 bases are TGTGCCAGCAAAGGGGGGCCCAGCAATCAGCCCCAGCATTTT.